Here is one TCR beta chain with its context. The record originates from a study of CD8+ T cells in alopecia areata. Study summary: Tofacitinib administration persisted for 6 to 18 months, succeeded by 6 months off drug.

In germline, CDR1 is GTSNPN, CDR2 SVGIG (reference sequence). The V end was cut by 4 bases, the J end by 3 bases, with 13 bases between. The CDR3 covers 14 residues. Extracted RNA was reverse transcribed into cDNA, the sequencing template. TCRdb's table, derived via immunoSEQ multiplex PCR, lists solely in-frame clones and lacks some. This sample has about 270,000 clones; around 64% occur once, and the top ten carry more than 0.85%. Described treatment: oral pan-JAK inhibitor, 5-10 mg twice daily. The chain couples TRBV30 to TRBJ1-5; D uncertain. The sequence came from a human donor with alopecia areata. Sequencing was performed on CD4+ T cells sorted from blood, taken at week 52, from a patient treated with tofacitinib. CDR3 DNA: TGTGCCTGGAACCTACGTGGAATCAATCAGCCCCAGCATTTT. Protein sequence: CAWNLRGINQPQHF.